These 9 T cell receptor beta chains were sequenced from one sample in a study of neoadjuvant anti-PD-1 for oral cavity cancer. This table comes from immunoSEQ multiplex PCR, and its TCRdb copy is limited to in-frame clones, with some not included. The table shows 13,000 or so clones, with around 60% occurring only once. The sequenced sample was tumor tissue, obtained before nivolumab (anti-PD-1) treatment. These TCRs come from a person aged 35-79 years with oral cavity squamous cell carcinoma.

This clone qualifies as medium-sized. The chain joins TRBV7-9 to TRBJ1-4, with 10 bases fitting TRBD1. Trimming cost V 8 bases and J 5 bases; bases outside gene matches: 8. The CDR3 has 15 residues. Germline CDR1 SEHNR, CDR2 FQNEAQ (reference sequence). The CDR3 DNA reads TGTGCCAGCGGGAGTAAGGGACAGGGGAATGAAAAACTGTTTTTT. It codes for CASGSKGQGNEKLFF.

This chain links TRBV7-9 with TRBJ1-2; D is unresolved. The CDR3 contains 12 residues. Germline CDR1 and CDR2: SEHNR and FQNEAQ (reference sequence). V lost 2 bases and J lost 7, with 8 bases in between. CDR3 region: CASSLTGSGYTF. The CDR3 nucleotides read TGTGCCAGCAGCTTAACGGGGAGTGGCTACACCTTC.

The genes are TRBV9 and TRBJ2-5, with 9 bases fitting TRBD2. V was pared by 1 base and J by 5 bases, with 9 bases of the junction left unmatched. The CDR3 consists of 16 residues. The V gene's germline CDR1 is SGDLS and CDR2 YYNGEE. CDR3 coding DNA: TGTGCCAGCAGCGTATCCGGAGTAGCGGGAGTGGAGACCCAGTACTTC. It encodes CASSVSGVAGVETQYF. The complete variable domain, with remaining parts taken from reference TRBV9 and TRBJ2-5, reads DSGVTQTPKHLITATGQRVTLRCSPRSGDLSVYWYQQSLDQGLQFLIQYYNGEERAKGNILERFSAQQFPDLHSELNLSSLELGDSALYFCASSVSGVAGVETQYFGPGTRLLVL.

This clone was counted a single time. The chain is built from TRBV6-1 and TRBJ2-1, with 8 bases lining up with TRBD1. Germline V gene data show CDR1 as MNHNS and CDR2 as SASEGT. V trimming: 10 bases; J trimming: 7 bases; junction bases outside the gene matches: 9. The CDR3 spans 13 residues. CDR3 amino acids: CATQDRAGNEQFF. In DNA form, the CDR3 reads TGTGCCACCCAGGACAGGGCTGGAAATGAGCAGTTCTTC.

This clone counts as medium-sized (0.01 to 0.1%). The V call is TRBV27, the J call TRBJ1-2, with TRBD1 matching 11 bases. The V gene's germline CDR1 is MNHEY and CDR2 SMNVEV (reference sequence). The CDR3 runs 20 residues. The V gene end was trimmed by 5 bases and the J gene end by 2 bases; junction bases not matched to a gene: 19. As DNA, the CDR3 is TGTGCCAGCAGTCCGTCTCTCAACCGGGACAGGGGGTGGATCAACTATGGCTACACCTTC. Translated, it gives CASSPSLNRDRGWINYGYTF.

The chain couples TRBV5-1 to TRBJ2-7; D is perhaps TRBD2 (6 bases). Per the germline V gene, CDR1 is SGHRS and CDR2 is YFSETQ. With 0 bases removed from V and 2 bases from J, the gap between germline ends came to 12 bases. The CDR3 covers 15 residues. The CDR3 coding sequence is TGCGCCAGCAGCTTGGGTAGCGGACCAACCTACGAGCAGTACTTC. Its translation: CASSLGSGPTYEQYF.

The V call is TRBV27, the J call TRBJ2-7; 13 bases are a match to TRBD2. Germline V gives CDR1 MNHEY, CDR2 SMNVEV (reference sequence). The V segment lost 6 bases and the J segment 7 bases; nucleotides outside the gene matches: 9. This CDR3 has 15 residues. This chain's CDR3 is CASSIGLAGVQEQYF. The CDR3 DNA is TGTGCCAGCAGCATAGGACTAGCGGGAGTCCAGGAGCAGTACTTC.

The chain uses TRBV6-5 and TRBJ2-1; no reliable D call. V lost 2 bases, J lost 7 bases, and 18 bases lay in between. The CDR3 has 16 residues. CDR1 is MNHEY, CDR2 SVGAGI, per germline. CDR3 bases: TGTGCCAGCAGTTACAACCCCGGGTCAGGTAGGAATGAGCAGTTCTTC. Translation: CASSYNPGSGRNEQFF.

This sequence joins TRBV19 and TRBJ2-2; D is uncertain. Germline CDR1 and CDR2: LNHDA and SQIVND (reference sequence). Trimming cost V 9 bases and J 2 bases, with 13 bases left between them. The CDR3 has 14 residues. The CDR3 reads CASHSNYNTGELFF. CDR3 nucleotide sequence: TGTGCCAGCCATAGCAACTACAACACCGGGGAGCTGTTTTTT.